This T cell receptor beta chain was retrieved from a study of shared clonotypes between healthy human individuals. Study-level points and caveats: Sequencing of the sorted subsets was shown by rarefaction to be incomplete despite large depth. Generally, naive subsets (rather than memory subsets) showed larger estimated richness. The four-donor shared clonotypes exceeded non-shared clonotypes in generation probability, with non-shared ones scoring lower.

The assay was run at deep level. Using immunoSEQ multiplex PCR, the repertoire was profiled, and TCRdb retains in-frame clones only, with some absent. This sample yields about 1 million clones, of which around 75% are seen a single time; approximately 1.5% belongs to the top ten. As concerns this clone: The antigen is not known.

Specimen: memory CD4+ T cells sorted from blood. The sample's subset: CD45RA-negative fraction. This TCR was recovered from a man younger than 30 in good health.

The CDR3 DNA is TGTGCCAGCAGCATCGGGGGGGCCGGAGATACGCAGTATTTT. It codes for CASSIGGAGDTQYF. This chain connects TRBV6-4 to TRBJ2-3, with TRBD2 identical over 8 bases. The CDR3 covers 14 residues. Germline V gene lookup returns CDR1 MRHNA and CDR2 SNTAGT. Trimming at V came to 6 bases and at J to 5 bases, leaving 7 bases not matched to a gene.